The 11 T cell receptor beta chains below all came from one sample that was sequenced in a study of shared clonotypes between healthy human individuals. Generated by immunoSEQ multiplex PCR, the TCRdb table keeps only in-frame clones and is missing some. The table includes around 480,000 clones, approximately 79% detected once. The sequenced sample consisted of PBMCs. Receptors originate from a woman aged 40 to 49 in good health. Some clones in this sample may be carry-over from other donors' samples.

V and J are TRBV7-3 and TRBJ1-3; D remains ambiguous. CDR3 size: 13 residues. Per the germline V gene, CDR1 is SGHTA and CDR2 is FQGTGA. V lost 3 bases and J 4 bases, leaving 7 bases between the germline ends. The CDR3 coding sequence is TGTGCCAGCAGCTTGCAGGAGGGAAACACCATATATTTT. It specifies CASSLQEGNTIYF.

This chain links TRBV4-2 with TRBJ2-2; no clear D gene. CDR3 length: 14 residues. The germline gives CDR1 LGHNA, CDR2 YNFKEQ. V was shortened by 0 bases and J by 2 bases, with 4 bases between the two germline ends. The CDR3 spells CASSQDSNTGELFF. The CDR3 DNA reads as TGTGCCAGCAGCCAAGATTCCAACACCGGGGAGCTGTTTTTT.

The chain uses TRBV18 and TRBJ2-1; D unresolved. In germline, CDR1 is KGHSH, CDR2 LQKENI. The CDR3 contains 12 residues. With 11 bases removed from V and 8 bases from J, the gap between germline ends came to 16 bases. The CDR3 sequence: CAASRDLDEQFF. In DNA, the CDR3 is TGTGCCGCCTCACGAGATTTGGATGAGCAGTTCTTC.

This chain uses TRBV11-2 with TRBJ2-5; D possibly matches TRBD1 or TRBD2 (6 bases each). The CDR3 is 16 amino acids. The germline CDR1 and CDR2 sequences are SGHAT and FQNNGV. Trimming cost V 5 bases and J 5 bases, with 21 bases left between them. This chain's CDR3 is CASSPWGAGLMETQYF. In DNA, the CDR3 is TGTGCCAGCAGCCCCTGGGGGGCGGGGTTGATGGAGACCCAGTACTTC. The full variable domain, with the rest looked up from reference TRBV11-2 and TRBJ2-5, is EAGVAQSPRYKIIEKRQSVAFWCNPISGHATLYWYQQILGQGPKLLIQFQNNGVVDDSQLPKDRFSAERLKGVDSTLKIQPAKLEDSAVYLCASSPWGAGLMETQYFGPGTRLLVL.

The V gene is TRBV28, the J gene TRBJ2-2; tentatively, D is TRBD1 or TRBD2 (6 bases each). Trimming shortened V by 8 bases and J by 1 base, and 11 bases separated the two germline ends. CDR3 length: 14 residues. The germline V gene encodes CDR1 MDHEN and CDR2 SYDVKM. CDR3 DNA: TGTGCCAGCGGAGGGGGTGTGAACACCGGGGAGCTGTTTTTT. It is translated as CASGGGVNTGELFF. Filled out from reference TRBV28 and TRBJ2-2, the complete variable domain reads DVKVTQSSRYLVKRTGEKVFLECVQDMDHENMFWYRQDPGLGLRLIYFSYDVKMKEKGDIPEGYSVSREKKERFSLILESASTNQTSMYLCASGGGVNTGELFFGEGSRLTVL.

The genes are TRBV11-3 and TRBJ2-3, with D perhaps being TRBD1 or TRBD2 (6 bases each). V was clipped by 5 bases and J by 10 bases, with 22 bases between them. The CDR3 has 15 amino acids. CDR1 is SGHNT, CDR2 YENEEA, per germline. The CDR3 nucleotides read TGTGCCAGCAGCGAAGGGGGGACGGCCGATTTTGCGCAGTATTTT. This translates into CASSEGGTADFAQYF. Complete variable domain (other parts from reference TRBV11-3 and TRBJ2-3): EAGVVQSPRYKIIEKKQPVAFWCNPISGHNTLYWYLQNLGQGPELLIRYENEEAVDDSQLPKDRFSAERLKGVDSTLKIQPAELGDSAVYLCASSEGGTADFAQYFGPGTRLTVL.

The chain recombines TRBV7-2 with TRBJ2-5; no clear D gene. Germline V gene sequence: CDR1 SGHTA, CDR2 FQGNSA. V shed 3 bases and J shed 1 base, with 3 bases lying between them. The length of the CDR3 is 12 residues. The chain's CDR3 is CASSFLQETQYF. CDR3 nucleotide sequence: TGTGCCAGCAGCTTTCTCCAAGAGACCCAGTACTTC.

The V call is TRBV20-1, the J call TRBJ2-3; D unclear. The CDR3 is 11 amino acids. V was shortened by 5 bases and J by 4 bases, with 7 bases between the two germline ends. Germline V CDR1 and CDR2: DFQATT, SNEGSKA (reference sequence). The CDR3 coding sequence is TGCAGTGCTGGGGATCCAGATACGCAGTATTTT. It translates to CSAGDPDTQYF.

This clone was seen a handful of times. V usage is TRBV5-8 and J usage is TRBJ1-5; 12 nucleotides line up with TRBD1. The V and J ends lost 4 bases and 2 bases, in that order; junction bases with no gene match: 10. The CDR3 has 18 amino acids. CDR1 and CDR2 (germline): SGHTS, YDEGEE. The CDR3 bases are TGTGCCAGCAGCCCGGGGACAGGGGGCGCGATGGGCAATCAGCCCCAGCATTTT. As protein: CASSPGTGGAMGNQPQHF.

The chain joins TRBV5-6 to TRBJ2-2; possible D gene TRBD2, 6 bases. V lost 0 bases and J lost 0, with 12 bases in between. Germline values: CDR1 SGHDT, CDR2 YYEEEE. The CDR3 has 17 residues. The CDR3, as DNA: TGTGCCAGCAGCTTGGGATGGCTAGCGTCGAACACCGGGGAGCTGTTTTTT. As protein: CASSLGWLASNTGELFF.

The V call is TRBV9, the J call TRBJ2-3, with D uncertain. Germline CDR1 and CDR2: SGDLS and YYNGEE. The CDR3 runs to 13 residues. Trimming left V 0 bases short and J 5 bases short, with 7 bases between. The CDR3 region is CASSVDGRDTQYF. The CDR3 bases are TGTGCCAGCAGCGTAGATGGTAGAGATACGCAGTATTTT.